The 24 T cell receptor beta chains below come from one sample, sequenced in a study of T cell clonality in common variable immunodeficiency. Overall study findings and caveats: Fewer deletions and N-nucleotide insertions were reportedly seen in common variable immunodeficiency TCR beta sequences.

Only in-frame clones appear in the TCRdb table, and some are missing; sequencing was by immunoSEQ multiplex PCR. The sample has 15,000 to 20,000 clones, none seen only once. These TCRs' antigens remain unknown. Sample: peripheral blood mononuclear cells. These receptors came from a human donor with common variable immunodeficiency.

This clone was detected ten times or more. The read stops 3 residues short of the end of the CDR3; the missing end is completed from the germline J gene. The sample contains more than one DNA sequence encoding this CDR3. The chain employs TRBV20-1 and TRBJ2-2, with TRBD2 identical over 9 bases. The junction had 10 bases not matched to a gene; V was cut back by 6 bases and J by 5 bases. Per germline, CDR1 DFQATT and CDR2 SNEGSKA (reference sequence). CDR3 length equals 15 residues. CDR3 bases read: TGCAGTGCCACCGTAGCGGGAGTTGGGACCGGGGAG. This sequence encodes CSATVAGVGTGE. The CDR3 in full is CSATVAGVGTGELFF.

This clone was found many times. The DNA ends 3 residues before the CDR3 does, and the rest of the CDR3 is filled in from the germline J gene. The V gene is TRBV19, the J gene TRBJ1-6, with 7 bases matching TRBD1. The CDR3 runs 15 residues. After removal of 7 bases from V and 1 base from J, the junction contained 4 bases not matched to a gene. Germline V gives CDR1 LNHDA, CDR2 SQIVND (reference sequence). The sequenced CDR3 bases are TGTGCCAGTAACAACAGGGGATCCTATAATTCACCC. Translated: CASNNRGSYNSP. In full, the CDR3 reads CASNNRGSYNSPLHF.

There are a few counts of this clone. The CDR3 end is not reached by the read, which stops 3 residues before it; the germline J gene fills it in. This chain uses TRBV20-1 with TRBJ2-7, with 10 positions matching TRBD2. CDR1 is DFQATT and CDR2 is SNEGSKA in the germline V gene (reference sequence). V shed 2 bases and J 3 bases; nucleotides not matched to a gene: 4. The CDR3 has 14 residues. The CDR3 bases that were read are TGCAGTGCTAGATCGGGGACTAGCGACTACGAG. This translates into CSARSGTSDYE. The full-length CDR3 reads as CSARSGTSDYEQYF.

The part of the CDR3 DNA that was read is TGTGCCAGCAGCGGGACTGTCACCGGGGAG. Translated: CASSGTVTGE. The CDR3, in full, reads CASSGTVTGELFF. The rearrangement links TRBV6-4 to TRBJ2-2; TRBD2 might be the D (6 bases). The sequenced fragment ends 3 residues before the CDR3 boundary, so the rest is inferred from the germline J gene. The CDR3 extends over 13 amino acids. V gave up 6 bases and J gave up 4 bases, with 9 bases separating them. Germline V CDR1 and CDR2: MRHNA, SNTAGT.

In its sample, this clone was seen many times. Sequencing ends 3 residues short of the CDR3 end; the germline J gene provides the rest. The chain uses TRBV23-1 and TRBJ2-7, with a possible D match to TRBD1 (5 bases). TRBV23-1 is annotated as an ORF whose role is uncertain. V lost 7 bases and J lost 2, with 18 bases in between. The CDR3 runs 15 residues. The sequenced part of the CDR3 DNA is TGCGCCAGCACCCAAGGGGTAGGGGTACCCTACGAG. Its protein is CASTQGVGVPYE. The complete CDR3 protein is CASTQGVGVPYEQYF.

This clone was detected only a few times. The CDR3 end lies 3 residues beyond the end of the read and is filled in from the germline J gene. The chain recombines TRBV2 with TRBJ2-1; 13 nucleotides match TRBD2. This CDR3 spans 14 amino acids. V shed 9 bases, J shed 9 bases, and the junction held 8 bases outside the gene matches. In germline, CDR1 is SNHLY, CDR2 FYNNEI. This CDR3 is CASRTSGSPSEQFF. CDR3 DNA (partial): TGTGCCAGTCGGACTAGCGGGAGCCCGAGTGAG.

This clone occurred many times. With the read ending 3 residues before the CDR3 end, the germline J gene is used to fill in that end. The chain has TRBV5-4 and TRBJ2-3; 7 nucleotides align to TRBD2. In germline, CDR1 is SGHNT, CDR2 YYREEE (reference sequence). The CDR3 runs to 15 residues. The V segment lost 2 bases and the J segment 5 bases; nucleotides outside the gene matches: 8. This chain's CDR3 is CASSLVAGVLDTQYF. The part of the CDR3 DNA that was read is TGTGCCAGCAGCTTAGTAGCGGGTGTGTTAGATACG.

The table lists this clone with many counts. The read gets to within 3 residues of the CDR3 end, and the germline J gene fills in the rest. The chain carries TRBV5-4 and TRBJ2-1, with 7 positions matching TRBD2. CDR1 is SGHNT, CDR2 YYREEE, per germline (reference sequence). The CDR3 has 15 residues. The ends lost 2 bases at V and 0 bases at J; junction bases unmatched: 2. CDR3 loop: CASSLGGSSYNEQFF. Partial CDR3 DNA: TGTGCCAGCAGCTTAGGCGGGAGCTCCTACAATGAG.

This clone appeared many times. The read terminates 3 residues ahead of where the CDR3 ends, so the germline J gene completes it. V and J are TRBV20-1 and TRBJ2-2; 7 bases align to TRBD1. This CDR3 region has 17 residues. J was trimmed by 2 bases and V by 0 bases; bases with no gene match: 9. CDR1 and CDR2 from the germline V gene are DFQATT and SNEGSKA (reference sequence). The CDR3 loop is CSARDKRGTANTGELFF. The sequenced CDR3 bases are TGCAGTGCTAGAGATAAGAGGGGGACAGCCAACACCGGGGAG.

Notes on this clone: The read falls 3 residues short of the CDR3 end, and the missing part is taken from the germline J gene. V usage is TRBV7-8 and J usage is TRBJ1-2, with D possibly matching TRBD1 (6 bases). The V gene's germline CDR1 is SGHVS and CDR2 FQNEAQ. The CDR3 is 15 amino acids. Trimming left V 1 base short and J 5 bases short, with 14 bases between. CDR3 in amino acids: CASSLEGRGGYGYTF. The sequenced CDR3 bases are TGTGCCAGCAGCTTAGAGGGCAGGGGCGGGTATGGC.

This clone was seen at least ten times. The read falls 3 residues short of the CDR3 end, and the missing part is taken from the germline J gene. The chain has TRBV7-9 and TRBJ1-2; D is unclear. Trimming took off 6 bases at V and 0 bases at J, with 14 bases between the two ends. Germline V gene lookup returns CDR1 SEHNR and CDR2 FQNEAQ (reference sequence). The CDR3 runs to 15 residues. CDR3 loop: CASSSSEAANYGYTF. CDR3 DNA, as far as it was read: TGTGCCAGCAGTTCATCCGAGGCCGCTAACTATGGC.

At least ten counts were recorded for this clone. The sequenced fragment ends 3 residues before the CDR3 boundary, so the rest is inferred from the germline J gene. This chain joins TRBV7-9 and TRBJ1-2; D is possibly TRBD1 (6 bases). This CDR3 has 12 residues. Trimming left V 11 bases short and J 3 bases short, with 13 bases between. Germline V CDR1 and CDR2: SEHNR, FQNEAQ (reference sequence). The sequenced part of the CDR3 DNA is TGTGCCCTCGGCGGGGGCGACTATGGC. This codes for CALGGGDYG. The whole CDR3 protein is CALGGGDYGYTF.

In regard to this clone: A single base separates this from a much larger clone, so it may be a read error. The sequenced fragment ends 3 residues before the CDR3 boundary, so the rest is inferred from the germline J gene. The rearrangement joins TRBV5-8 to TRBJ2-7; no clear D gene. CDR3 length: 12 amino acids. Germline loops: CDR1 SGHTS, CDR2 YDEGEE. V lost 4 bases to trimming and J lost 3 bases, with 8 bases between them. The CDR3 DNA, read in part, is TGTGCCAGCAGCCGCCTATTCTACGAG. As protein: CASSRLFYE. The entire CDR3 is CASSRLFYEQYF.

Ten or more counts support this clone. The sequenced fragment ends 3 residues before the CDR3 boundary, so the rest is inferred from the germline J gene. This sequence joins TRBV7-2 and TRBJ2-6, with D perhaps matching TRBD1 (6 bases). Germline CDR1 SGHTA, CDR2 FQGNSA. V dropped 10 bases and J dropped 0 bases, with 10 bases sitting between them. The CDR3 length is 14 residues. CDR3 loop: CATSGASGANVLTF. The part of the CDR3 DNA that was read is TGTGCCACCTCAGGGGCCTCTGGGGCCAACGTC.

This clone came up many times. The read comes to an end 3 residues before the CDR3 does, leaving the germline J gene to fill in the end. V is TRBV5-1 and J is TRBJ2-5; unclear D gene. Trimming pared 4 bases from V and 5 bases from J, leaving 9 bases between. This CDR3 comprises 12 residues. Germline CDR1 and CDR2: SGHRS and YFSETQ. The CDR3: CASSPQRETQYF. Partial CDR3 DNA: TGCGCCAGCAGCCCCCAGAGGGAGACC.

This clone was seen many times. The CDR3 end is not reached by the read, which stops 3 residues before it; the germline J gene fills it in. The rearrangement links TRBV7-3 to TRBJ2-2; D is perhaps TRBD2 (6 bases). This CDR3 spans 15 amino acids. The V and J ends lost 5 bases and 8 bases respectively, with 18 bases between them. Germline-derived CDR1 and CDR2 are SGHTA and FQGTGA. The CDR3 sequence: CASSPGLGVSGELFF. The CDR3 DNA, read in part, is TGTGCCAGCAGCCCGGGACTCGGTGTGTCGGGGGAG.

This clone was seen many times. The CDR3 goes on 3 residues after the read ends, and that part is filled in from the germline J gene. The V call is TRBV19, the J call TRBJ2-1; 14 nucleotides align to TRBD2. The J segment lost 4 bases and the V segment lost 8 bases, leaving 4 bases of the junction unmatched. CDR3 size: 15 residues. Germline CDR1 and CDR2: LNHDA and SQIVND (reference sequence). CDR3 residues: CASGTSGSRYNEQFF. CDR3 bases read: TGTGCCAGTGGGACTAGCGGGAGTCGGTACAATGAG.

Concerning this clone: The read finishes 3 residues shy of the CDR3 end, and the germline J gene is used to complete it. The V call is TRBV20-1, the J call TRBJ2-7, with D maybe TRBD1 (6 bases). Germline CDR1 reads DFQATT; CDR2 reads SNEGSKA (reference sequence). The germline V and J ends were trimmed by 0 bases and 3 bases, with 18 bases remaining between them. This CDR3 is built from 16 residues. The sequenced CDR3 bases are TGCAGTGCTAGAGATTTAGGGACACTTAGACACTACGAG. Protein sequence: CSARDLGTLRHYE. The full CDR3 reads CSARDLGTLRHYEQYF.

Details on this clone: Read sequence stops 3 residues before the CDR3 end, and the germline J gene provides the missing end. The chain couples TRBV6-4 to TRBJ1-3, with TRBD1 matching 8 bases. V was clipped by 6 bases and J by 0 bases; unmatched bases: 4. Germline V gene data show CDR1 as MRHNA and CDR2 as SNTAGT. The CDR3 is 15 amino acids. The CDR3 loop reads CASSPGGSSGNTIYF. The CDR3 bases that were read are TGTGCCAGCAGCCCAGGGGGCAGCTCTGGAAACACC.

This clone has ten or more counts. From the germline J gene comes the end of the CDR3, since the read stops 3 residues before it. Other DNA variants within this sample encode the same CDR3. V gene TRBV18 combines with J gene TRBJ1-2; 9 bases map to TRBD1. CDR3 length: 15 amino acids. The V gene's germline CDR1 is KGHSH and CDR2 LQKENI. The V segment lost 3 bases and the J segment 0 bases; nucleotides outside the gene matches: 2. Incomplete CDR3 DNA: TGTGCCAGCTCACCCGGGACAGGGTCTAACTATGGC. Translating gives CASSPGTGSNYG. The whole CDR3 protein reads CASSPGTGSNYGYTF.

This clone showed up many times. The read gets to within 3 residues of the CDR3 end, and the germline J gene fills in the rest. The chain combines TRBV6-1 with TRBJ1-4; weak D call: TRBD1 (6 bases). Trimming removed 3 bases from V and 8 bases from J, with 13 bases in between. Germline-derived CDR1 and CDR2 are MNHNS and SASEGT. The CDR3 contains 14 residues. CDR3 DNA, as far as it was read: TGTGCCAGCAGTGACTGGACAGCCGGCGAAAAA. This encodes CASSDWTAGEK. The entire CDR3 sequence reads CASSDWTAGEKLFF.

There are many counts of this clone. The CDR3 end falls 3 residues outside the read, so it is completed with the germline J gene. The chain combines TRBV20-1 with TRBJ1-1, with TRBD1 matching over 7 bases. V shed 3 bases, J shed 7 bases, and the junction held 8 bases outside the gene matches. Germline V lookup: CDR1 DFQATT, CDR2 SNEGSKA (reference sequence). This CDR3 comprises 13 residues. CDR3 DNA (partial): TGCAGTGCTAGGGATGTAGGGGACAGTGAA. This encodes CSARDVGDSE. The whole CDR3 is CSARDVGDSEAFF.

This clone was observed many times. Read coverage stops 3 residues before the CDR3 terminus; the germline J gene supplies the remainder. The chain is built from TRBV4-1 and TRBJ2-5; no reliable D call. Trimming removed 0 bases from V and 2 bases from J, with 10 bases in between. Germline values: CDR1 MGHRA, CDR2 YSYEKL. There are 15 residues in the CDR3. The CDR3 bases that were read are TGCGCCAGCAGCCAAGATCCCAGAGAACAAGAGACC. Its translation is CASSQDPREQET. The full CDR3 sequence reads CASSQDPREQETQYF.

This clone came up a few times. From the germline J gene comes the end of the CDR3, since the read stops 3 residues before it. V usage is TRBV2 and J usage is TRBJ1-2; perhaps TRBD1 as D (5 bases). CDR1 is SNHLY and CDR2 is FYNNEI in the germline V gene. CDR3 length equals 15 residues. This CDR3 reads CASSAQGLSNQPYTF. CDR3 DNA, as far as it was read: TGTGCCAGCAGTGCTCAGGGTTTGAGCAATCAGCCC. The whole variable domain, remainder taken from reference TRBV2 and TRBJ1-2, is EPEVTQTPSHQVTQMGQEVILRCVPISNHLYFYWYRQILGQKVEFLVSFYNNEISEKSEIFDDQFSVERPDGSNFTLKIRSTKLEDSAMYFCASSAQGLSNQPYTFGSGTRLTVV.